A selection of T cell receptor beta chains follows, all from one sample in a study of post-analysis software for immune sequencing data. Each CDR3 protein gets one entry after TCRdb re-called the PCR reads with MiXCR. This repertoire shows about 210,000 distinct CDR3 sequences, around 30% found once; its top ten account for approximately 3.6%. Sequencing was performed on blood. These receptors originate from a girl aged 2-17 years with multiple sclerosis. CDR3s include the opening cysteine and the closing phenylalanine or tryptophan. A D gene is named only where the DNA matches it firmly. The size entry is marked missing in some rows and otherwise reads once, few, many or a size class.

>NA|13|NA|TRBJ1-1|TRBV20-1
TGCAGTGCTAGAGTAGGGTGGGCCACTGAAGCTTTCTTT
CSARVGWATEAFF
>NA|14|TRBD1|TRBJ2-7|TRBV6-5
TGTGCCAGCAGTTACTTGGGACAGGGCTACGAGCAGTACTTC
CASSYLGQGYEQYF
>NA|15|TRBD1|TRBJ1-1|TRBV28
TGTGTCAGCAGTCCGACCACAGGGGTGGTCACTGAAGCTTTCTTT
CVSSPTTGVVTEAFF
>few|12|NA|TRBJ1-1|TRBV25-1
TGTGCCAGCAGTGGGGAAGGGGGAGAGGCTTTCTTT
CASSGEGGEAFF
>many|14|NA|TRBJ2-7|TRBV7-7
TGTGCCAGCAGCCCAATAGCGGATTCCTACGAGCAGTACTTC
CASSPIADSYEQYF
>few|14|NA|TRBJ2-7|TRBV12-3/TRBV12-4
TGTGCCAGCAGTCCCAGACAGGGCGGGAACGAGCAGTACTTC
CASSPRQGGNEQYF
>NA|16|TRBD2|TRBJ2-7|TRBV20-1
TGCAGTGCCCAGTCCGCCCTCCTAGCGGCCGCCTACGAGCAGTACTTC
CSAQSALLAAAYEQYF
>NA|15|TRBD2|TRBJ2-1|TRBV10-2
TGCGCCAGCAGTGAGGAGCGGGAGCTCCAGGATGAGCAGTTCTTC
CASSEERELQDEQFF
>NA|17|TRBD1|TRBJ1-1|TRBV15
TGTGCCACCAGCAGAGATCTTACCGGGACAGGGGGCACTGAAGCTTTCTTT
CATSRDLTGTGGTEAFF
>NA|12|NA|TRBJ2-1|TRBV7-2
TGTGCCAGCAGCGGGGCAGGAAGGGAGCAGTTCTTC
CASSGAGREQFF
>NA|18|NA|TRBJ2-6|TRBV7-6
TGTGCCAGCAGCCCAGAGGTCGCCAAACGCTCTGGGGCCAACGTCCTGACTTTC
CASSPEVAKRSGANVLTF
>NA|11|NA|TRBJ2-1|TRBV3-1
TGTGCCAGCAGCCAAGTGGGTGAGCAGTTCTTC
CASSQVGEQFF
>few|16|TRBD1|TRBJ2-1|TRBV20-1
TGCAGTGCTAGAGTGACCCCGGGACAGCTTCGGTCTGAGCAGTTCTTC
CSARVTPGQLRSEQFF
>few|16|NA|TRBJ2-7|TRBV11-2
TGTGCCAGCAGCTCCGACACAGGGAAGGCCTCGCGCGAGCAGTACTTC
CASSSDTGKASREQYF
>many|13|NA|TRBJ1-1|TRBV29-1
TGCAGCGCTCGGGGGGGCGATTACACTGAAGCTTTCTTT
CSARGGDYTEAFF
>few|14|NA|TRBJ1-1|TRBV15
TGTGCCACCAGCAGAGATCGATCATGGGATGAAGCTTTCTTT
CATSRDRSWDEAFF
>NA|15|NA|TRBJ2-3|TRBV3-1
TGTGCCAGCAGCCAAGGAGGGGGTTTCACAGATACGCAGTATTTT
CASSQGGGFTDTQYF
>few|11|NA|TRBJ2-7|TRBV19
TGTCCAAGGAGGGCAGGGCGCGAGCAGTACTTC
CPRRAGREQYF
>few|14|NA|TRBJ1-2|TRBV7-9
TGTGCCAGCAGCCGCTCCCTGGTATCCAATGGCTACACCTTC
CASSRSLVSNGYTF
>few|13|TRBD1|TRBJ1-2|TRBV20-1
TGCAGTGCTAGGGGGACAGGTCACTATGGCTACACCTTC
CSARGTGHYGYTF
>NA|12|NA|TRBJ1-1|TRBV5-1
TGCGCCTGCAGCTGGCCGGTAACTGAAGCTTTCTTT
CACSWPVTEAFF
>NA|14|TRBD1|TRBJ2-7|TRBV2
TGTGCCAGCCTCGGGGGGACAGGGGCCTACGAGCAGTACTTC
CASLGGTGAYEQYF
>NA|11|NA|TRBJ1-2|TRBV30
TGTGCCTGGAGTGTACTGGGAGGCTACACCTTC
CAWSVLGGYTF
>few|11|TRBD2|TRBJ2-7|TRBV20-1
TGCAGTGCTCCGGGGGGGTACGAGCAGTACTTC
CSAPGGYEQYF
>few|13|NA|TRBJ2-1|TRBV11-2
TGTGCCAGCAGCCTCGCCCGGGGGATTGAGCAGTTCTTC
CASSLARGIEQFF
>many|17|NA|TRBJ2-1|TRBV6-5
TGTGCCAGCAGCCACCACCGCGCGGGGCCCGATTTCAATGAGCAGTTCTTC
CASSHHRAGPDFNEQFF
>NA|13|NA|TRBJ1-5|TRBV20-1
TGCAGTGCTAGGGATGAGGCGGGGCGGCCCCAGCATTTT
CSARDEAGRPQHF
>few|19|NA|TRBJ1-6|TRBV6-2/TRBV6-3
TGTGCCAGCAGTTACCTTCGCGGGACGGCGAGCTCCTATAATTCACCCCTCCACTTT
CASSYLRGTASSYNSPLHF
>many|15|NA|TRBJ2-7|TRBV27
TGTGCCAGCAGTCCTCTTGGAGCCAGCTCCTACGAGCAGTACTTC
CASSPLGASSYEQYF
>few|15|TRBD1|TRBJ1-1|TRBV5-1
TGCGCCAGCAGCCTGTGGACAGGGGTGAACACTGAAGCTTTCTTT
CASSLWTGVNTEAFF
>many|15|TRBD1|TRBJ2-7|TRBV5-6
TGTGCCAGCAGCCCCCCGGGACAGGCCGACTACGAGCAGTACTTC
CASSPPGQADYEQYF
>NA|17|TRBD2|TRBJ2-5|TRBV6-1
TGTGCCGGCAGTCCCCGGACTAGCGGGGCAGGGAGGGATGAGCAGTACTTC
CAGSPRTSGAGRDEQYF